These 27 T cell receptor beta chains share one sample of origin, sequenced in a study of patients and donors after allogeneic stem cell transplantation. TCRdb re-derived calls from the RT-PCR reads in MiXCR, one entry per CDR3 protein. This table holds over 65,000 distinct CDR3 sequences, roughly 29% found once. Sequenced input: blood, either unsorted or a sorted T cell fraction (not recorded which). These receptors all stem from a human donor who was either an allogeneic HSCT recipient or a stem cell or donor lymphocyte infusion donor (not recorded which). It is not recorded whose cells these are; they may come from a transplant donor.

The chain has TRBV18 and TRBJ2-7, with D unclear. CDR1 is KGHSH, CDR2 LQKENI, per germline. The germline V and J ends were trimmed by 4 bases and 0 bases, with 13 bases remaining between them. The CDR3 loop spans 15 amino acids. The chain's CDR3 is CASSRLDFSSYEQYF. In DNA form, the CDR3 reads TGTGCCAGCTCACGACTGGATTTCAGCTCCTACGAGCAGTACTTC.

This clonotype was found a few times. CDR3 sequence reads: CASRRDRGPGNTIYF. CDR3 bases: TGTGCCAGCAGACGCGACAGGGGCCCTGGAAACACCATATATTTT. The chain uses TRBV7-8 and TRBJ1-3; 8 nucleotides match TRBD1. Germline-derived CDR1 and CDR2 are SGHVS and FQNEAQ. J gave up 2 bases and V 6 bases, and 6 bases lay outside the gene matches. This CDR3 contains 15 residues.

The chain employs TRBV9 and TRBJ1-2, with D possibly matching TRBD1 (6 bases). Trimming removed 4 bases at V and 4 bases at J, with 14 bases between. This CDR3 comprises 14 residues. Germline CDR1 is SGDLS and CDR2 is YYNGEE. CDR3 sequence: CASSLLTGGYGYTF. In DNA form, the CDR3 reads TGTGCCAGCAGCCTACTGACAGGTGGCTATGGCTACACCTTC.

This clonotype came up a few times. The chain uses TRBV29-1 and TRBJ1-1; maybe TRBD1 (5 bases). The CDR3 length is 13 residues. V was shortened by 4 bases and J by 9 bases, with 18 bases between the two germline ends. Germline V gene lookup returns CDR1 SQVTM and CDR2 ANQGSEA. The CDR3 nucleotides read TGCAGCGTTGTAAGGGGTGAAGGGTTTCAAGCTTTCTTT. Translating it yields CSVVRGEGFQAFF.

This clonotype was seen a single time. The chain recombines TRBV2 with TRBJ1-1, with D possibly being TRBD1 (5 bases). V was clipped by 10 bases and J by 7 bases, with 16 bases between them. The germline CDR1 and CDR2 sequences are SNHLY and FYNNEI. The CDR3 runs to 12 residues. The CDR3 DNA reads TGTGCCACAACCTGGGGGAAGGATGAAGCTTTCTTT. This sequence encodes CATTWGKDEAFF.

This clonotype was seen repeatedly, ten times or more. This rearrangement joins TRBV11-2 to TRBJ1-2; no definite D call. Germline CDR1 SGHAT, CDR2 FQNNGV. The V end lost 5 bases, the J end lost 5 bases, and 15 bases lay between the germline ends. The CDR3 is 14 amino acids. CDR3 DNA sequence: TGTGCCAGCAGCCTCGACCAGGCCCTTTATGGCTACACCTTC. Amino acid sequence: CASSLDQALYGYTF.

The CDR3 region is CSAEGGLAKNIQYF. CDR3 in DNA: TGCAGCGCCGAGGGGGGCCTAGCCAAAAACATTCAGTACTTC. V and J are TRBV29-1 and TRBJ2-4; D tentatively reads TRBD1 or TRBD2 (6 bases each). Germline-derived CDR1 and CDR2 are SQVTM and ANQGSEA. The CDR3 spans 14 residues. Between the trimmed V and J ends, which lost 7 bases and 0 bases, there was a span of 13 bases.

This clonotype was detected only a few times. V gene TRBV9 combines with J gene TRBJ1-6, with a possible D match to TRBD1 (5 bases). The V and J ends lost 4 bases and 16 bases respectively, with 21 bases between them. The CDR3 extends over 14 amino acids. Germline V gives CDR1 SGDLS, CDR2 YYNGEE. The CDR3 DNA reads TGTGCCAGCAGCCAAAAGGAATGGGGCTGGATACTCCACTTT. Protein: CASSQKEWGWILHF.

V usage is TRBV2 and J usage is TRBJ2-5, with a weak D call TRBD2 (6 bases). The CDR3 contains 14 residues. The germline V gene encodes CDR1 SNHLY and CDR2 FYNNEI. V lost 6 bases to trimming and J lost 1 base, with 12 bases between them. The CDR3 here is CASRRDWIQETQYF. CDR3 bases: TGTGCCAGCAGAAGGGACTGGATCCAAGAGACCCAGTACTTC.

This chain links TRBV13 with TRBJ1-6; TRBD1 is a possible D gene (6 bases). Germline CDR1 and CDR2: PRHDT and FYEKMQ (reference sequence). V was clipped by 5 bases and J by 4 bases, with 12 bases between them. This CDR3 has 15 amino acids. CDR3 in DNA: TGTGCCAGCAGCCTACAGACAGGATATAATTCACCCCTCCACTTT. Its protein is CASSLQTGYNSPLHF.

J is TRBJ2-1 and V is TRBV4-2; D is perhaps TRBD2 (5 bases). This CDR3 has 16 amino acids. Trimming pared 1 base from V and 5 bases from J, leaving 15 bases between. Germline lookup yields CDR1 LGHNA and CDR2 YNFKEQ. The CDR3: CASSQAEGVSNNEQFF. The CDR3 DNA reads TGTGCCAGCAGCCAAGCCGAGGGAGTCAGTAACAATGAGCAGTTCTTC.

In DNA form, the CDR3 reads TGCAGCGTTGAACTCCTCCTTGGAAACACCATATATTTT. It is translated as CSVELLLGNTIYF. The chain is built from TRBV29-1 and TRBJ1-3; D is ambiguous. The CDR3 has 13 residues. V lost 2 bases, J lost 3 bases, and 8 bases lay in between. The germline gives CDR1 SQVTM, CDR2 ANQGSEA.

A few counts support this clonotype. In nucleotides, the CDR3 is TGTGCCACCAGCAGACTCGGACCTCCTGAAGCTTTCTTT. Protein: CATSRLGPPEAFF. The chain combines TRBV15 with TRBJ1-1; no reliable D call. CDR1 is LNHNV and CDR2 is YYDKDF in the germline V gene (reference sequence). The CDR3 runs 13 residues. The V end was cut by 2 bases, the J end by 6 bases, with 10 bases between.

The rearrangement links TRBV4-2 to TRBJ2-5; D tentatively reads TRBD1 or TRBD2 (6 bases each). Trimming took off 0 bases at V and 7 bases at J, with 9 bases between the two ends. Germline CDR1 LGHNA, CDR2 YNFKEQ. This CDR3 is 13 amino acids long. The CDR3 here is CASSQDRGATQYF. Written as DNA, the CDR3 is TGTGCCAGCAGCCAAGATAGGGGGGCGACCCAGTACTTC.

This clonotype was recorded a few times. The chain is built from TRBV2 and TRBJ1-1; 9 nucleotides line up with TRBD1. The length of the CDR3 is 15 residues. The V gene end was trimmed by 6 bases and the J gene end by 1 base; junction bases not matched to a gene: 6. Germline V gene lookup returns CDR1 SNHLY and CDR2 FYNNEI. The CDR3 nucleotides are TGTGCCAGCAGCCGGATGGGACAGGGGAACACTGAAGCTTTCTTT. Its protein is CASSRMGQGNTEAFF.

The chain links TRBV4-3 to TRBJ2-1; D uncertain. The CDR3 is 14 amino acids. The germline V and J ends were trimmed by 3 bases and 3 bases, with 9 bases remaining between them. Germline V gene data show CDR1 as LGHNA and CDR2 as YSLEER. The CDR3 sequence is CASSQLPLYNEQFF. The CDR3 DNA sequence: TGCGCCAGCAGCCAGTTACCCCTCTACAATGAGCAGTTCTTC.

This sequence joins TRBV3-1 and TRBJ2-7, with a weak D call TRBD2 (5 bases). Germline CDR1 and CDR2: LGHDT and YNNKEL (reference sequence). CDR3 length: 17 residues. V was pared by 3 bases and J by 3 bases, with 21 bases between. CDR3 in DNA: TGTGCCAGCAGCCAGAGCCCCAGGCATAGTCGGGGCTACGAGCAGTACTTC. Translated: CASSQSPRHSRGYEQYF.

The rearrangement links TRBV5-1 to TRBJ1-1; tentatively, D is TRBD1 (5 bases). Germline lookup yields CDR1 SGHRS and CDR2 YFSETQ. CDR3 size: 13 residues. V gave up 3 bases and J gave up 1 base, with 7 bases separating them. The CDR3 nucleotides are TGCGCCAGCAGCTGGCAGGGGAACACTGAAGCTTTCTTT. Amino acids: CASSWQGNTEAFF.

This chain uses TRBV19 with TRBJ1-5; TRBD1 is a possible D gene (5 bases). The CDR3 runs to 15 residues. Trimming removed 1 base at V and 6 bases at J, with 13 bases between. The germline CDR1 and CDR2 sequences are LNHDA and SQIVND (reference sequence). CDR3 nucleotide sequence: TGTGCCAGTAGTATAGCGGGGGAATGGATTCAGCCCCAGCATTTT. It specifies CASSIAGEWIQPQHF.

The chain combines TRBV18 with TRBJ2-7, with D perhaps TRBD1 (5 bases). Deletions cut 1 base from V and 5 bases from J, with 9 bases between. Per the germline V gene, CDR1 is KGHSH and CDR2 is LQKENI. The CDR3 runs 13 residues. CDR3 region: CASSPLTGNEQYF. The CDR3 region has the DNA TGTGCCAGCTCACCACTAACAGGAAACGAGCAGTACTTC.

V gene TRBV5-1 combines with J gene TRBJ2-3; D is possibly TRBD1 (5 bases). Trimming shortened V by 5 bases and J by 4 bases, and 11 bases separated the two germline ends. The length of the CDR3 is 13 residues. CDR1 is SGHRS and CDR2 is YFSETQ in the germline V gene. The CDR3 region has the DNA TGCGCCAGCAGTAGGGGAAGCTCAGATACGCAGTATTTT. As protein: CASSRGSSDTQYF.

DNA for the CDR3: TGCGCCAGCAGCTGGGACCGTTCGAACACTGAAGCTTTCTTT. This sequence encodes CASSWDRSNTEAFF. V usage is TRBV5-1 and J usage is TRBJ1-1; D is perhaps TRBD1 (5 bases). V was clipped by 3 bases and J by 1 base, with 10 bases between them. CDR1 and CDR2 (germline): SGHRS, YFSETQ. The CDR3 is made up of 14 amino acids.

The chain uses TRBV5-4 and TRBJ2-2; D call uncertain. From germline, CDR1 is SGHNT and CDR2 YYREEE (reference sequence). Trimming pared 0 bases from V and 4 bases from J, leaving 13 bases between. The CDR3 consists of 16 residues. The CDR3 sequence is CASSLARGVGTGELFF. CDR3 in DNA: TGTGCCAGCAGCTTGGCGCGTGGGGTGGGCACCGGGGAGCTGTTTTTT.

This clonotype was seen many times. This chain links TRBV20-1 with TRBJ1-2, with D possibly TRBD1 on 6 matching bases. The germline V gene encodes CDR1 DFQATT and CDR2 SNEGSKA (reference sequence). The CDR3 is 15 residues long. Trimming left V 0 bases short and J 2 bases short, with 13 bases between. The CDR3 spells CSARDRGVVNYGYTF. In DNA form, the CDR3 reads TGCAGTGCTAGAGATAGGGGGGTTGTAAACTATGGCTACACCTTC.

This clonotype has ten or more counts. J is TRBJ1-4 and V is TRBV20-1; D not resolved. Per germline, CDR1 DFQATT and CDR2 SNEGSKA (reference sequence). The CDR3 is made up of 13 amino acids. Here the CDR3 reads CSVQQIWNEKLFF. The CDR3, as DNA: TGCAGCGTCCAACAAATATGGAATGAAAAACTGTTTTTT.

About this clonotype itself: One junction end does not reproduce the germline sequence, and a read error may be involved. The genes are TRBV4-1 and TRBJ1-4; D gene uncertain. Germline V CDR1 and CDR2: MGHRA, YSYEKL. This CDR3 is built from 15 residues. CDR3 sequence: CASRIELATNEKLSF. The CDR3 nucleotides read TGCGCCAGCCGGATTGAACTAGCAACTAATGAAAAACTGTCTTTT.

The chain uses TRBV19 and TRBJ1-1; 8 bases fit TRBD1. This CDR3 is 11 amino acids long. After removal of 5 bases from V and 10 bases from J, the junction contained 3 bases not matched to a gene. Germline values: CDR1 LNHDA, CDR2 SQIVND (reference sequence). The CDR3 DNA is TGTGCCAGTAGTTTTGGGACAGGAGCTTTCTTT. Its translation is CASSFGTGAFF.